This T cell receptor (beta chain) was found in a study of identical twins. Whole-study results and caveats: There were fewer insertions in abundant cord blood beta clonotypes, but memory repertoires showed no such pattern. The presence of invariant MAIT and iNKT cells could partly confound analyses of zero-insertion sequences. Within twin pairs, the out-of-frame alpha sequences they shared showed excess low generation probability.

A word on this clonotype: Its antigen is currently unknown.

TCRdb passed the 5' RACE reads through MiXCR, listing each CDR3 protein once. This sample has approximately 680,000 distinct CDR3 sequences, with about 7% found just once. Germline lookup yields CDR1 DFQATT and CDR2 SNEGSKA (reference sequence). Losses at the gene ends were 6 bases for V and 1 base for J; bases not matched to a gene: 6. The CDR3 sequence is 15 residues long. The data also belong to a second study, concerning yellow fever vaccine responses in identical twins. As that report states: After vaccination, twins' T cell response reportedly seemed partly convergent, partly personalized.

The chain has TRBV20-1 and TRBJ2-5; 12 positions match TRBD2. This clonotype was obtained from a woman younger than 35 in good health. The specimen was PBMCs. Here the CDR3 reads CSAATSGRPQETQYF. The CDR3 DNA is TGCAGTGCAGCAACTAGCGGGAGGCCCCAAGAGACCCAGTACTTC.